These 24 T cell receptor beta chains came from one sample sequenced in a study of blood T cells in healthy people across ages (dated by TCRdb to about 2015). Receptors were amplified or captured by 5' RACE. The sequencer listed for this sample is Illumina HiSeq 2500. The second PCR ran for roughly 7 to 12 cycles and used a J-beta primer mix along with a sample-barcoded 5' primer. Clones were called with MiXCR by TCRdb after fastp trimmed the public reads at Q25, and only in-frame beta chains were retained. Entries that share a CDR3 protein sequence are merged under the most common genes and DNA. The sample includes 1.5 million to 1.9 million distinct CDR3 sequences, with approximately 42% observed a single time. About 4% of the sample comes from the top ten. Sequencing used blood. The receptors originated from a woman between 18 and 29 years old in good health.

V is TRBV6-6 and J is TRBJ2-3; 9 bases are shared with TRBD2. The CDR3 has 15 residues. Trimming took 6 bases from V and 0 from J; bases not matched to a gene: 4. Germline CDR1 MNHNY, CDR2 SVGAGI (reference sequence). For the CDR3, the DNA is TGTGCCAGCAGCGGACTAGCGTCTAGCACAGATACGCAGTATTTT. This gives the protein CASSGLASSTDTQYF.

This chain uses TRBV27 with TRBJ2-7, with 9 bases identical to TRBD2. V gave up 5 bases and J gave up 1 base; unmatched junction bases: 9. The CDR3 has 16 residues. Germline V lookup: CDR1 MNHEY, CDR2 SMNVEV (reference sequence). The CDR3 loop is CASSPLAGEGSYEQYF. CDR3 coding DNA: TGTGCCAGCAGTCCCTTAGCGGGAGAGGGGTCCTACGAGCAGTACTTC.

This clonotype was seen a handful of times. V is TRBV20-1 and J is TRBJ1-5; D not certain. Per the germline V gene, CDR1 is DFQATT and CDR2 is SNEGSKA (reference sequence). This CDR3 contains 12 residues. V was clipped by 4 bases and J by 4 bases, with 8 bases between them. DNA for the CDR3: TGCAGTGCTATTCCGCCTAATCAGCCCCAGCATTTT. Translation gives CSAIPPNQPQHF.

This clonotype was counted a few times. The V call is TRBV11-1, the J call TRBJ2-3; D unresolved. This CDR3 is 15 amino acids long. V was pared by 1 base and J by 4 bases, with 12 bases between. CDR1 and CDR2 from the germline V gene are SGHAT and FQDESV (reference sequence). This CDR3 reads CASSLGRFLADTQYF. The CDR3 region has the DNA TGTGCCAGCAGCTTAGGACGTTTCTTGGCAGATACGCAGTATTTT.

A few counts support this clonotype. CDR3 residues: CASSQEAVLVPFF. CDR3 bases: TGTGCCAGCAGCCAAGAGGCCGTCCTTGTTCCTTTCTTT. V and J are TRBV14 and TRBJ1-1; D remains unclear. The CDR3 totals 13 residues. The germline V gene encodes CDR1 SGHDN and CDR2 FVKESK. Trimming shortened V by 0 bases and J by 12 bases, and 14 bases separated the two germline ends.

Many counts were recorded for this clonotype. This sequence joins TRBV12-3 or TRBV12-4 and TRBJ2-1; tentatively, D is TRBD1 or TRBD2 (5 bases each). The CDR3 is made up of 15 amino acids. V was trimmed by 5 bases and J by 8 bases, leaving 19 bases between them. CDR3 amino acids: CASSAIGTVFDEQFF. The DNA for the CDR3 is TGTGCCAGCAGTGCTATCGGGACGGTTTTTGATGAGCAGTTCTTC.

The V gene is TRBV6-1, the J gene TRBJ2-1; weak D call: TRBD2 (6 bases). The CDR3 runs to 14 residues. V was shortened by 7 bases and J by 5 bases, with 15 bases between the two germline ends. Germline assignment: CDR1 MNHNS and CDR2 SASEGT. The CDR3 sequence: CASIEVAGNNEQFF. The CDR3 DNA sequence: TGTGCCAGCATTGAGGTCGCGGGGAACAATGAGCAGTTCTTC.

Note on this clonotype: Possible read error: a much larger clone is one base away. The chain uses TRBV20-1 and TRBJ1-6, with 8 bases fitting TRBD1. V trimming: 3 bases; J trimming: 11 bases; junction bases outside the gene matches: 6. The CDR3 runs to 13 residues. Germline V CDR1 and CDR2: DFQATT, SNEGSKA (reference sequence). The CDR3: CSARTGETAPLHF. CDR3 DNA sequence: TGCAGTGCTAGGACAGGGGAGACCGCACCCCTCCACTTT.

CDR3 region: CASSPGRVGEPQHF. Written as DNA, the CDR3 is TGTGCCAGCTCTCCTGGGAGGGTTGGTGAGCCCCAGCATTTT. The chain carries TRBV9 and TRBJ1-5; D remains unclear. The germline V gene encodes CDR1 SGDLS and CDR2 YYNGEE. Trimming removed 7 bases at V and 8 bases at J, with 19 bases between. CDR3 length equals 14 residues.

This clonotype was picked up a small number of times. The genes are TRBV7-3 and TRBJ2-3; no clear D. This CDR3 has 15 amino acids. Germline assignment: CDR1 SGHTA and CDR2 FQGTGA. Trimming shortened V by 0 bases and J by 4 bases, and 11 bases separated the two germline ends. CDR3 DNA: TGTGCCAGCAGCTTAACGGGATTGGCATCAGATACGCAGTATTTT. It specifies CASSLTGLASDTQYF.

The rearrangement uses TRBV7-2 and TRBJ2-7, with 7 bases identical to TRBD2. The junction had 9 bases not matched to a gene; V was cut back by 1 base and J by 6 bases. This CDR3 contains 15 residues. Per germline, CDR1 SGHTA and CDR2 FQGNSA. CDR3 loop: CASSLGAGAPCEQYF. CDR3 coding DNA: TGTGCCAGCAGCTTAGGGGCGGGAGCCCCCTGCGAGCAGTACTTC.

The rearrangement uses TRBV7-2 and TRBJ2-1; TRBD1 is a possible D gene (5 bases). The V end was cut by 8 bases, the J end by 6 bases, with 14 bases between. Looked up from germline, CDR1 is SGHTA and CDR2 is FQGNSA. This CDR3 is built from 13 residues. The CDR3 DNA follows: TGTGCCAGCGGTGGGGCAGGGATCAATGAGCAGTTCTTC. Protein: CASGGAGINEQFF.

This clonotype was detected only a few times. V gene TRBV5-1 combines with J gene TRBJ1-1; D ambiguous. CDR1 SGHRS and CDR2 YFSETQ come from the germline V gene. The CDR3 consists of 16 residues. Trimming left V 3 bases short and J 2 bases short, with 17 bases between. CDR3 DNA: TGCGCCAGCAGCTCCTCAACGGGTGGGCTTAACACTGAAGCTTTCTTT. Its translation is CASSSSTGGLNTEAFF.

Ten or more counts support this clonotype. The rearrangement links TRBV20-1 to TRBJ2-1; TRBD1 might be the D (5 bases). There are 15 residues in the CDR3. V dropped 4 bases and J dropped 1 base, with 14 bases sitting between them. CDR1 is DFQATT, CDR2 SNEGSKA, per germline (reference sequence). CDR3 sequence: CSATPIDSSYNEQFF. In nucleotides, the CDR3 is TGCAGTGCTACTCCCATTGACAGTTCCTACAATGAGCAGTTCTTC.

With respect to this clonotype: The germline gene is not matched at one end of the junction; a read error may be the cause. V gene TRBV12-3 or TRBV12-4 combines with J gene TRBJ2-5; 8 bases map to TRBD1. CDR3 length: 15 amino acids. CDR3 nucleotide sequence: TGTGCCCGCAGTTTCAGGGGGCTCCAAGAGAGGGAGCAGTACTTC. Encoded protein: CARSFRGLQEREQYF.

The chain employs TRBV20-1 and TRBJ2-1, with 10 bases that match TRBD1. The V segment lost 5 bases and the J segment 2 bases; nucleotides outside the gene matches: 12. The CDR3 is made up of 17 amino acids. In germline, CDR1 is DFQATT, CDR2 SNEGSKA (reference sequence). CDR3 region: CSAPPGTGVSTYNEQFF. The CDR3, as DNA: TGCAGTGCTCCTCCCGGGACAGGGGTGTCGACCTACAATGAGCAGTTCTTC.

This clonotype was recorded a few times. The CDR3 DNA sequence: TGTGCCAGCGAGGCGGGAGCGAATTGGGAGACCCAGTACTTC. Amino acid sequence: CASEAGANWETQYF. V usage is TRBV11-2 and J usage is TRBJ2-7; TRBD2 matches 7 bases. The J call may be in error: the DNA end matches TRBJ2-5 better. The CDR3 consists of 14 residues. The germline gives CDR1 SGHAT, CDR2 FQNNGV.

In its sample, this clonotype was seen a few times. The chain carries TRBV20-1 and TRBJ2-3; 7 bases are shared with TRBD2. Trimming cost V 7 bases and J 6 bases; bases outside gene matches: 7. The CDR3 has 12 residues. The V gene's germline CDR1 is DFQATT and CDR2 SNEGSKA (reference sequence). CDR3 region: CSVLGTTDTQYF. CDR3 coding DNA: TGCAGTGTGCTCGGGACTACGGATACGCAGTATTTT.

V usage is TRBV7-2 and J usage is TRBJ2-5; 10 bases match TRBD2. Trimming cost V 5 bases and J 3 bases; bases outside gene matches: 12. The CDR3 length is 17 residues. The germline V gene has CDR1 SGHTA and CDR2 FQGNSA. CDR3 amino acids: CASSQPIRLAGEETQYF. Written as DNA, the CDR3 is TGTGCCAGCAGCCAACCCATTCGGCTAGCGGGGGAAGAGACCCAGTACTTC.

V is TRBV10-3 and J is TRBJ2-5, with 7 bases lining up with TRBD2. The end of the DNA aligns better with TRBJ2-7, so the J call may be wrong. The germline gives CDR1 ENHRY, CDR2 SYGVKD. This CDR3 region has 14 residues. The CDR3 region has the DNA TGTGCCACCAGACTGGGGGAGGGCCGCGACGAGCAGTACTTC. This translates into CATRLGEGRDEQYF.

This clonotype was picked up a small number of times. This rearrangement joins TRBV28 to TRBJ2-1, with D unclear. The V gene's germline CDR1 is MDHEN and CDR2 SYDVKM. The length of the CDR3 is 10 residues. Deletions cut 10 bases from V and 4 bases from J, with 5 bases between. For the CDR3, the DNA is TGTGCCACCCTATACAATGAGCAGTTCTTC. Translated: CATLYNEQFF.

This chain links TRBV4-3 with TRBJ2-1; 10 bases fit TRBD1. This CDR3 has 19 amino acids. V shed 0 bases, J shed 1 base, and the junction held 9 bases outside the gene matches. Germline V gene lookup returns CDR1 LGHNA and CDR2 YSLEER. As DNA, the CDR3 is TGCGCCAGCAGCCAAGATTTTATGACAGGGGGCTGGTCCTACAATGAGCAGTTCTTC. Its protein is CASSQDFMTGGWSYNEQFF.

This chain uses TRBV12-3 or TRBV12-4 with TRBJ2-1; D is perhaps TRBD2 (6 bases). V was pared by 5 bases and J by 4 bases, with 15 bases between. The CDR3 runs 15 residues. The CDR3 spells CASSGGFGRYNEQFF. In nucleotides, the CDR3 is TGTGCCAGCAGTGGGGGGTTCGGACGTTACAATGAGCAGTTCTTC.

There are a few counts of this clonotype. The V gene is TRBV5-6, the J gene TRBJ2-7; D gene uncertain. This CDR3 region has 12 residues. Germline values: CDR1 SGHDT, CDR2 YYEEEE. Between the trimmed V and J ends, which lost 0 bases and 7 bases, there was a span of 8 bases. CDR3 protein: CASSLGLVEQYF. CDR3 nucleotides: TGTGCCAGCAGCTTGGGTCTAGTTGAGCAGTACTTC.